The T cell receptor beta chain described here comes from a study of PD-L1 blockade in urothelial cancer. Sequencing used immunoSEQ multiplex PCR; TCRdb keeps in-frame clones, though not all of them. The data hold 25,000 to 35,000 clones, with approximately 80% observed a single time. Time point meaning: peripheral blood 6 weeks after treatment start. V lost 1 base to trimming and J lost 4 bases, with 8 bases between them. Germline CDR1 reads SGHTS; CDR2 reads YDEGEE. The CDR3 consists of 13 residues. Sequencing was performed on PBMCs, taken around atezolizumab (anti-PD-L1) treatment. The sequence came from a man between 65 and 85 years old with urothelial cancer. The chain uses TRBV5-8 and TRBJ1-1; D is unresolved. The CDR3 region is CASSLMPGTEAFF. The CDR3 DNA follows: TGTGCCAGCAGCTTGATGCCAGGCACTGAAGCTTTCTTT.